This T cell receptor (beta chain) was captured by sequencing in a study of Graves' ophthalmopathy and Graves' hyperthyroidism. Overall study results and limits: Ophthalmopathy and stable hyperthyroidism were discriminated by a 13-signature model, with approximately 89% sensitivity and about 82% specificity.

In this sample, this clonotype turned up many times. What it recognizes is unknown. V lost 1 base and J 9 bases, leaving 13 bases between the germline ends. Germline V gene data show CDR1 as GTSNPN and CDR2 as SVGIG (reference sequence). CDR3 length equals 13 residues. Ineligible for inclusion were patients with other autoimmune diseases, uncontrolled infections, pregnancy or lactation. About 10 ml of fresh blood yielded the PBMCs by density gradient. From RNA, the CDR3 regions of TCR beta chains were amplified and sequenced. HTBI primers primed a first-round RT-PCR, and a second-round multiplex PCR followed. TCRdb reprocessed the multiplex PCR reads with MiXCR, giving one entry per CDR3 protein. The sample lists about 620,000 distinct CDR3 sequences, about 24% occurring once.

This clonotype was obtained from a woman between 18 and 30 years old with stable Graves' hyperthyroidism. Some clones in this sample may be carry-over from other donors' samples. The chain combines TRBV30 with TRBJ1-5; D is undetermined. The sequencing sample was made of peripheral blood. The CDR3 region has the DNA TGTGCCTGGAGTGAAAGGCCAACATCGCCCCAGCATTTT. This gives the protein CAWSERPTSPQHF. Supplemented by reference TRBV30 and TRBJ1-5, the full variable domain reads SQTIHQWPATLVQPVGSPLSLECTVEGTSNPNLYWYRQAAGRGLQLLFYSVGIGQISSEVPQNLSASRPQDRQFILSSKKLLLSDSGFYLCAWSERPTSPQHFGDGTRLSIL.